Following are 32 T cell receptor beta chains from one sample sequenced in a study of OX40 agonist ivuxolimab in advanced cancers. Only in-frame clones appear in the TCRdb table, and some are missing; sequencing was by immunoSEQ multiplex PCR. The data contain tens of thousands of clones, 84% of them seen just once; the ten biggest clones take up roughly an eighth. The sequencing here drew on CD4+ or CD8+ T cells sorted from blood, taken in a trial of the OX40 agonist ivuxolimab. The receptors originated from an adult with an advanced solid tumor such as melanoma, head and neck, liver or kidney cancer.

V is TRBV7-9 and J is TRBJ2-2; D is unresolved. CDR3 length: 18 residues. Germline CDR1 is SEHNR and CDR2 is FQNEAQ (reference sequence). V lost 8 bases and J lost 4, with 26 bases in between. CDR3 residues: CASGAWDLFGRTTGELFF. CDR3 coding DNA: TGTGCCAGCGGAGCTTGGGATTTATTTGGCAGGACCACCGGGGAGCTGTTTTTT.

This chain uses TRBV29-1 with TRBJ2-5; TRBD1 matches 8 bases. Trimming cost V 4 bases and J 5 bases; bases outside gene matches: 6. Germline V gene data show CDR1 as SQVTM and CDR2 as ANQGSEA. This CDR3 comprises 13 residues. In DNA, the CDR3 is TGCAGCGTTGTTGGCAGGGGGCACGAGACCCAGTACTTC. Protein: CSVVGRGHETQYF.

The CDR3 reads CASSSAVSGLAKNIQYF. CDR3 sequence (DNA): TGTGCCAGCAGCTCTGCCGTGAGCGGTCTAGCCAAAAACATTCAGTACTTC. This chain links TRBV7-2 with TRBJ2-4, with D perhaps TRBD2 (5 bases). Per germline, CDR1 SGHTA and CDR2 FQGNSA. The germline V and J ends were trimmed by 4 bases and 0 bases, with 16 bases remaining between them. The CDR3 totals 17 residues.

The J gene is TRBJ2-7, the V gene TRBV30; 9 bases align to TRBD1. CDR1 is GTSNPN and CDR2 is SVGIG in the germline V gene (reference sequence). The CDR3 is made up of 14 amino acids. V was clipped by 4 bases and J by 5 bases; unmatched bases: 9. The CDR3 nucleotides are TGTGCCTGGAATACCGGGACAGGGAACCACGAGCAGTACTTC. Residues: CAWNTGTGNHEQYF. The full variable domain, rest sourced from reference TRBV30 and TRBJ2-7, is SQTIHQWPATLVQPVGSPLSLECTVEGTSNPNLYWYRQAAGRGLQLLFYSVGIGQISSEVPQNLSASRPQDRQFILSSKKLLLSDSGFYLCAWNTGTGNHEQYFGPGTRLTVT.

The chain uses TRBV10-3 and TRBJ2-5; 7 nucleotides match TRBD2. Germline CDR1 ENHRY, CDR2 SYGVKD. The CDR3 length is 15 residues. After removal of 5 bases from V and 5 bases from J, the junction contained 11 bases not matched to a gene. Here the CDR3 DNA reads TGTGCCATCAGTACCGGACTAGTTCGGGTGGAGACCCAGTACTTC. Translated, it gives CAISTGLVRVETQYF.

The chain carries TRBV6-5 and TRBJ2-7; 7 bases line up with TRBD1. Trimming removed 6 bases from V and 4 bases from J; junction bases left unmatched: 9. The CDR3 is 14 residues long. Germline V gene lookup returns CDR1 MNHEY and CDR2 SVGAGI. The CDR3 reads CASSPGQRLYEQYF. In nucleotides, the CDR3 is TGTGCCAGCAGCCCGGGACAGAGACTGTACGAGCAGTACTTC.

Regarding this clone: Germline is not matched at one junction end, which may reflect a read error. The chain joins TRBV29-1 to TRBJ2-1; TRBD2 matches 8 bases. Germline CDR1 reads SQVTM; CDR2 reads ANQGSEA. This CDR3 spans 16 amino acids. The CDR3 here is CSVEGAGGHYYNEQFF. The CDR3 coding sequence is TGCAGCGTAGAAGGCGCGGGAGGACACTACTACAATGAGCAGTTCTTC.

The chain links TRBV2 to TRBJ1-5; tentatively, D is TRBD1 (6 bases). This CDR3 region has 15 residues. Trimming shortened V by 2 bases and J by 4 bases, and 12 bases separated the two germline ends. CDR1 SNHLY and CDR2 FYNNEI come from the germline V gene. The CDR3 here is CASSELAGVNQPQHF. DNA of the CDR3: TGTGCCAGCAGTGAATTGGCAGGGGTTAATCAGCCCCAGCATTTT.

This clone has just one count. This chain uses TRBV5-8 with TRBJ2-7; 7 nucleotides align to TRBD1. This CDR3 is built from 12 residues. Trimming took 3 bases from V and 6 from J; bases not matched to a gene: 3. Looked up from germline, CDR1 is SGHTS and CDR2 is YDEGEE. CDR3 sequence (DNA): TGTGCCAGCAGCTCCGGGACAGCCGAGCAGTACTTC. It encodes CASSSGTAEQYF. Filled out from reference TRBV5-8 and TRBJ2-7, the complete variable domain reads EAGVTQSPTHLIKTRGQQATLRCSPISGHTSVYWYQQALGLGLQFLLWYDEGEERNRGNFPPRFSGRQFPNYSSELNVNALELEDSALYLCASSSGTAEQYFGPGTRLTVT.

Only one count was recorded for this clone. The chain is built from TRBV30 and TRBJ1-2; no clear D. Germline CDR1 GTSNPN, CDR2 SVGIG (reference sequence). Trimming cost V 1 base and J 2 bases, with 8 bases left between them. The CDR3 is made up of 13 amino acids. CDR3 sequence: CAWSEARNYGYTF. In DNA, the CDR3 is TGTGCCTGGAGTGAGGCCCGAAACTATGGCTACACCTTC. Based on the CDR3 plus reference TRBV30 and TRBJ1-2, the full variable domain is SQTIHQWPATLVQPVGSPLSLECTVEGTSNPNLYWYRQAAGRGLQLLFYSVGIGQISSEVPQNLSASRPQDRQFILSSKKLLLSDSGFYLCAWSEARNYGYTFGSGTRLTVV.

The CDR3: CASSLLWTSSYEQYF. CDR3 bases: TGCGCCAGCAGCCTACTTTGGACTAGCTCATACGAGCAGTACTTC. This chain links TRBV4-1 with TRBJ2-7, with 8 nucleotides matching TRBD2. From germline, CDR1 is MGHRA and CDR2 YSYEKL. With 4 bases clipped from V and 4 bases from J, the junction kept 9 bases outside the gene matches. This CDR3 contains 15 residues.

For the CDR3, the DNA is TGTGCCAGCAGCTTGGAGGTGGGACAGGCTAACTATGGCTACACCTTC. Its protein is CASSLEVGQANYGYTF. The genes are TRBV5-8 and TRBJ1-2; 8 nucleotides align to TRBD1. V lost 0 bases to trimming and J lost 0 bases; unmatched junction nucleotides: 4. CDR3 length: 16 amino acids. Germline CDR1 SGHTS, CDR2 YDEGEE.

The chain combines TRBV29-1 with TRBJ1-2; D gene unclear. CDR1 and CDR2 (germline): SQVTM, ANQGSEA. Trimming took off 7 bases at V and 2 bases at J, with 14 bases between the two ends. This CDR3 is built from 13 residues. The CDR3, as DNA: TGCAGCGCAAAGGAAGACCGGAACTATGGCTACACCTTC. This codes for CSAKEDRNYGYTF.

A single count supports this clone. V and J are TRBV30 and TRBJ2-3; 8 bases align to TRBD1. There are 12 residues in the CDR3. Trimming at V came to 4 bases and at J to 8 bases, leaving 5 bases not matched to a gene. The germline gives CDR1 GTSNPN, CDR2 SVGIG (reference sequence). The CDR3 DNA follows: TGTGCCTGGAACCAACAGGGGGGTACGCAGTATTTT. Translating gives CAWNQQGGTQYF.

Points on this clone: Distinct nucleotide sequences in the sample also encode this CDR3. J is TRBJ2-7 and V is TRBV7-2, with D unresolved. Trimming removed 3 bases at V and 2 bases at J, with 5 bases between. The CDR3 is made up of 12 amino acids. In germline, CDR1 is SGHTA, CDR2 FQGNSA. CDR3 in DNA: TGTGCCAGCAGCTTCGTTCCCTACGAGCAGTACTTC. It is translated as CASSFVPYEQYF.

Here the CDR3 DNA reads TGTGCCAGCAGTTTTCCAGGGGGCTACGAGCAGTACTTC. The encoded protein is CASSFPGGYEQYF. The chain carries TRBV27 and TRBJ2-7; 7 bases align to TRBD1. V lost 3 bases and J lost 3; bases outside the gene matches: 2. This CDR3 has 13 amino acids. The V gene's germline CDR1 is MNHEY and CDR2 SMNVEV (reference sequence).

This clone turned up a few times. The V and J genes are TRBV7-9 and TRBJ1-4; no clear D gene. V was clipped by 2 bases and J by 8 bases, with 15 bases between them. Germline assignment: CDR1 SEHNR and CDR2 FQNEAQ (reference sequence). CDR3 size: 15 residues. CDR3 in DNA: TGTGCCAGCAGCTTATTAACAGTTGAGGAGGAAAAACTGTTTTTT. Amino acid sequence: CASSLLTVEEEKLFF.

J is TRBJ1-6 and V is TRBV4-1, with unresolved D. The V gene's germline CDR1 is MGHRA and CDR2 YSYEKL. V dropped 2 bases and J dropped 12 bases, with 14 bases sitting between them. This CDR3 contains 14 residues. DNA of the CDR3: TGCGCCAGCAGCCAAACCAGGACGGGAGAACCCCTCCACTTT. Residues: CASSQTRTGEPLHF.

The genes are TRBV9 and TRBJ2-2, with 7 bases lining up with TRBD1. V was clipped by 4 bases and J by 1 base; unmatched bases: 7. The CDR3 has 16 residues. CDR1 and CDR2 from the germline V gene are SGDLS and YYNGEE. The CDR3 is CASSLSRDRNTGELFF. In DNA, the CDR3 is TGTGCCAGCAGCTTATCCCGGGACAGGAACACCGGGGAGCTGTTTTTT.

V and J are TRBV6-4 and TRBJ2-1; 9 nucleotides agree with TRBD1. V dropped 0 bases and J dropped 3; count of bases not matched to a gene: 0. Germline V gene data show CDR1 as MRHNA and CDR2 as SNTAGT. The CDR3 extends over 15 amino acids. The chain's CDR3 is CASSDSTGGYNEQFF. DNA of the CDR3: TGTGCCAGCAGTGACTCGACAGGGGGCTACAATGAGCAGTTCTTC.

This clone was seen a few times. This chain connects TRBV6-1 to TRBJ1-6; perhaps TRBD1 as D (5 bases). The V end was cut by 5 bases, the J end by 0 bases, with 8 bases between. The CDR3 has 15 amino acids. Germline CDR1 MNHNS, CDR2 SASEGT. The CDR3 here is CASSSDSSYNSPLHF. For the CDR3, the DNA is TGTGCCAGCAGTTCAGACAGCTCCTATAATTCACCCCTCCACTTT.

On this clone itself: It is likely a read error: a sequence one base away is far more abundant. V and J are TRBV15 and TRBJ2-1, with D hard to call. The germline CDR1 and CDR2 sequences are LNHNV and YYDKDF (reference sequence). This CDR3 spans 11 amino acids. V lost 5 bases, J lost 3 bases, and 2 bases lay in between. CDR3 residues: CATSDYNEQFF. The CDR3 DNA reads TGTGCCACCAGCGACTACAATGAGCAGTTCTTC.

The chain recombines TRBV19 with TRBJ2-7; TRBD1 aligns across 9 bases. The V gene's germline CDR1 is LNHDA and CDR2 SQIVND (reference sequence). V gave up 3 bases and J gave up 3 bases; unmatched junction bases: 3. The CDR3 length is 14 residues. The CDR3 region is CASSIMGQGYEQYF. DNA of the CDR3: TGTGCCAGTAGTATTATGGGACAGGGCTACGAGCAGTACTTC.

The chain has TRBV27 and TRBJ2-1, with 9 bases fitting TRBD2. The length of the CDR3 is 16 residues. V was clipped by 6 bases and J by 3 bases; unmatched bases: 9. The germline gives CDR1 MNHEY, CDR2 SMNVEV (reference sequence). CDR3 nucleotides: TGTGCCAGCAGCCCCTCGACTAGCGGATTCTACAATGAGCAGTTCTTC. It yields the protein CASSPSTSGFYNEQFF.

CDR3 DNA sequence: TGCGCCAGCAGCTTTGGGTCTAGGGACTATGGCTACACCTTC. Its protein product is CASSFGSRDYGYTF. The rearrangement joins TRBV5-1 to TRBJ1-2, with D unresolved. Germline assignment: CDR1 SGHRS and CDR2 YFSETQ. The CDR3 has 14 amino acids. Trimming pared 2 bases from V and 3 bases from J, leaving 11 bases between.

By frequency in the sample, this clone is medium-sized. This chain joins TRBV6-1 and TRBJ1-4, with D uncertain. CDR1 MNHNS and CDR2 SASEGT come from the germline V gene. CDR3 length: 12 amino acids. Trimming shortened V by 4 bases and J by 8 bases, and 8 bases separated the two germline ends. The CDR3 sequence is CASSAPAEKLFF. For the CDR3, the DNA is TGTGCCAGCAGTGCCCCCGCAGAAAAACTGTTTTTT.

J is TRBJ1-5 and V is TRBV14; D is unclear. This CDR3 spans 15 amino acids. From germline, CDR1 is SGHDN and CDR2 FVKESK. V lost 1 base and J 2 bases, leaving 9 bases between the germline ends. The CDR3 protein is CASSQVNSRNQPQHF. In DNA, the CDR3 is TGTGCCAGCAGCCAAGTTAATAGTCGCAATCAGCCCCAGCATTTT.

The chain recombines TRBV14 with TRBJ2-1; D ambiguous. This CDR3 comprises 14 residues. Germline V gene sequence: CDR1 SGHDN, CDR2 FVKESK. Trimming shortened V by 1 base and J by 6 bases, and 10 bases separated the two germline ends. The CDR3 DNA reads TGTGCCAGCAGCCAAGTCCCAGCTCCCAATGAGCAGTTCTTC. Translation gives CASSQVPAPNEQFF.

J is TRBJ2-3 and V is TRBV4-1; D may be TRBD1 (6 bases). CDR3 size: 19 residues. V was pared by 0 bases and J by 0 bases, with 19 bases between. Germline V gene sequence: CDR1 MGHRA, CDR2 YSYEKL. The CDR3 DNA follows: TGCGCCAGCAGCCAAGATTCGGACAGAAGTTACCCTAGCACAGATACGCAGTATTTT. It codes for CASSQDSDRSYPSTDTQYF.

The rearrangement joins TRBV7-9 to TRBJ2-1; 7 positions match TRBD1. Germline V gives CDR1 SEHNR, CDR2 FQNEAQ (reference sequence). V lost 2 bases, J lost 6 bases, and 7 bases stayed unmatched. The CDR3 contains 15 residues. The CDR3 spells CASSLNTGAGNEQFF. The CDR3 nucleotides are TGTGCCAGCAGCTTAAATACAGGGGCTGGCAATGAGCAGTTCTTC.

The chain couples TRBV6-6 to TRBJ2-5; D perhaps matches TRBD1 (6 bases). The CDR3 covers 14 residues. Trimming left V 5 bases short and J 4 bases short, with 14 bases between. Germline V lookup: CDR1 MNHNY, CDR2 SVGAGI (reference sequence). Written as DNA, the CDR3 is TGTGCCAGCAGTACGGACAGAGGGGTAGAGACCCAGTACTTC. As protein: CASSTDRGVETQYF.

Turning to this clone: At one boundary the junction diverges from the germline segment, which might be a read error. V gene TRBV4-2 combines with J gene TRBJ2-7; 11 nucleotides agree with TRBD1. There are 10 residues in the CDR3. Germline V gene sequence: CDR1 LGHNA, CDR2 YNFKEQ. CDR3 residues: CASSLGQGVF. The DNA for the CDR3 is TGTGCCAGCAGCCTGGGACAGGGGGTCTTC.